This T cell receptor beta chain derives from a study of blood T cell repertoires in COVID-19. Study summary: There were acute and convalescent COVID-19 samples, and they came from the United States, Italy and Spain. From T cells, B-cell-depleted T cells, or PBMCs came the material, which was cDNA or gDNA.

The CDR3 is 13 residues long. The germline V gene has CDR1 SEHNR and CDR2 FQNEAQ (reference sequence). The ends lost 10 bases at V and 7 bases at J; junction bases unmatched: 7. During active infection, Seattle patients enrolled and were then monitored through disease. In the study's own analysis: Amplification of reference gene primers provided the estimated nucleated cell counts. Sequenced by immunoSEQ multiplex PCR; TCRdb stores in-frame clones only, minus some. V, J and clone size derive from that table, while D and trimming were established from the DNA sequence. The sample holds about 210,000 clones, roughly 80% seen once.

The receptor was derived from a woman aged 80 or older with COVID-19, enrolled during active disease. The sequenced sample consisted of peripheral blood. This chain links TRBV7-9 with TRBJ1-4; 9 bases agree with TRBD1. CDR3 sequence: CATQTGGGEKLFF. Written as DNA, the CDR3 is TGTGCCACCCAGACAGGGGGAGGTGAAAAACTGTTTTTT.